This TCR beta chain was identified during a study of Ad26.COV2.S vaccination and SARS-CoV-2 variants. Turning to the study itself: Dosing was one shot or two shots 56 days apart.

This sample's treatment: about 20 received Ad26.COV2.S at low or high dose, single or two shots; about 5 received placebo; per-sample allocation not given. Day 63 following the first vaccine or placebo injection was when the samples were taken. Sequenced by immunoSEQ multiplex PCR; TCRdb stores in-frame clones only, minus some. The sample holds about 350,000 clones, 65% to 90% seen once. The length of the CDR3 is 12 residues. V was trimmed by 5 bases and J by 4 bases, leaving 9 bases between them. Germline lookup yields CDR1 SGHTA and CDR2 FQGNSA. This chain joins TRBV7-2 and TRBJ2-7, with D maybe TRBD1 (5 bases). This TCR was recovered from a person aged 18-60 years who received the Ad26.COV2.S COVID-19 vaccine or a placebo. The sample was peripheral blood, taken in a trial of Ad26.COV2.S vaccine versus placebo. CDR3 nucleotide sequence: TGTGCCAGCAGCCGACAGCCATACGAGCAGTACTTC. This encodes CASSRQPYEQYF.